The next 31 T cell receptor beta chains were all read from a single sample in a study of immune evolution from preneoplasia to lung adenocarcinoma. Data came from immunoSEQ multiplex PCR; TCRdb stores just in-frame clones and leaves some out. Found here are some 5,500 clones, 70% to 90% of them singletons; the top ten hold approximately 4%. Sequencing used FFPE adjacent normal lung tissue. These receptors came from a person aged 70 to 80 with lung adenocarcinoma.

The chain is built from TRBV7-6 and TRBJ2-2, with D uncertain. The CDR3 is 15 amino acids. Germline V CDR1 and CDR2: SGHVS, FNYEAQ. V was clipped by 5 bases and J by 8 bases, with 18 bases between them. The CDR3 protein is CASSPSPITRGELFF. The CDR3 nucleotides are TGTGCCAGCAGCCCGAGCCCTATTACTCGGGGGGAGCTGTTTTTT.

The rearrangement links TRBV20-1 to TRBJ2-3; D is uncertain. The CDR3 sequence is 11 residues long. Trimming removed 2 bases at V and 7 bases at J, with 7 bases between. Germline V gene sequence: CDR1 DFQATT, CDR2 SNEGSKA (reference sequence). Here the CDR3 DNA reads TGCAGTGCTAGATCAGCCTATACGCAGTATTTT. It translates to CSARSAYTQYF.

This chain uses TRBV6-5 with TRBJ2-1; 9 bases agree with TRBD1. With 3 bases clipped from V and 5 bases from J, the junction kept 5 bases outside the gene matches. Germline V gene sequence: CDR1 MNHEY, CDR2 SVGAGI. The CDR3 spans 15 residues. CDR3 nucleotides: TGTGCCAGCAGTTATACCGGGACAGGGAACAATGAGCAGTTCTTC. It translates to CASSYTGTGNNEQFF.

The chain joins TRBV29-1 to TRBJ2-3, with 8 bases identical to TRBD2. Germline lookup yields CDR1 SQVTM and CDR2 ANQGSEA. This CDR3 is 17 amino acids long. V lost 3 bases and J lost 2; bases outside the gene matches: 13. CDR3 region: CSVESPGGGGHTDTQYF. CDR3 DNA sequence: TGCAGCGTTGAGTCTCCCGGGGGGGGCGGTCACACAGATACGCAGTATTTT.

The chain couples TRBV18 to TRBJ2-2, with D perhaps TRBD1 or TRBD2 (5 bases each). CDR3 length: 15 amino acids. The germline V gene encodes CDR1 KGHSH and CDR2 LQKENI. The V end lost 0 bases, the J end lost 6 bases, and 11 bases lay between the germline ends. Here the CDR3 reads CASSPPYQGPGELFF. CDR3 DNA: TGTGCCAGCTCACCACCCTACCAGGGACCCGGGGAGCTGTTTTTT.

The gene calls are TRBV6-5 and TRBJ2-1; 7 nucleotides align to TRBD1. The trim removed 5 bases at V and 7 bases at J, leaving 11 bases unmatched. The CDR3 is made up of 15 amino acids. Germline CDR1 is MNHEY and CDR2 is SVGAGI. CDR3 sequence reads: CASSGTGVGRNEQFF. CDR3 DNA sequence: TGTGCCAGCAGTGGTACAGGGGTCGGAAGGAATGAGCAGTTCTTC.

The V and J genes are TRBV5-4 and TRBJ1-4; D call uncertain. The V end was cut by 5 bases, the J end by 4 bases, with 18 bases between. Germline CDR1 is SGHNT and CDR2 is YYREEE (reference sequence). The CDR3 extends over 16 amino acids. In nucleotides, the CDR3 is TGTGCCAGCAGTCCTCCCGACCCGGCCGTTAATGAAAAACTGTTTTTT. Translated, it gives CASSPPDPAVNEKLFF.

The CDR3 bases are TGTGCCAGTGTCGGGGCCCCGAGGAACTATGGCTACACCTTC. The encoded protein is CASVGAPRNYGYTF. The chain couples TRBV28 to TRBJ1-2; a weak D match, TRBD1 (5 bases). CDR3 length: 14 amino acids. The V end lost 9 bases, the J end lost 2 bases, and 16 bases lay between the germline ends. From germline, CDR1 is MDHEN and CDR2 SYDVKM.

The rearrangement joins TRBV5-1 to TRBJ1-2; the match to TRBD1 covers 7 bases. The germline V gene encodes CDR1 SGHRS and CDR2 YFSETQ. This CDR3 spans 15 amino acids. V shed 4 bases, J shed 6 bases, and the junction held 12 bases outside the gene matches. The CDR3 loop reads CASSGTANSRDGYTF. In DNA form, the CDR3 reads TGCGCCAGCAGCGGGACAGCAAATTCGCGGGATGGCTACACCTTC.

This clone was detected only once. The J gene is TRBJ2-7, the V gene TRBV9; no definite D call. Germline CDR1 is SGDLS and CDR2 is YYNGEE. There are 13 residues in the CDR3. Trimming removed 3 bases from V and 6 bases from J, with 13 bases in between. Here the CDR3 reads CASSDPNGVEQYF. For the CDR3, the DNA is TGTGCCAGCAGCGACCCCAACGGAGTCGAGCAGTACTTC.

The chain carries TRBV28 and TRBJ1-5, with D maybe TRBD1 (5 bases). The CDR3 has 12 residues. Germline CDR1 and CDR2: MDHEN and SYDVKM. V was clipped by 6 bases and J by 6 bases, with 9 bases between them. CDR3 bases: TGTGCCAGCAGGATAACAGGTCAGCCCCAGCATTTT. It codes for CASRITGQPQHF. The entire variable domain, with the rest obtained from reference TRBV28 and TRBJ1-5, is as follows: DVKVTQSSRYLVKRTGEKVFLECVQDMDHENMFWYRQDPGLGLRLIYFSYDVKMKEKGDIPEGYSVSREKKERFSLILESASTNQTSMYLCASRITGQPQHFGDGTRLSIL.

J is TRBJ2-7 and V is TRBV7-2; 12 positions agree with TRBD2. The CDR3 is made up of 16 amino acids. J lost 7 bases, V lost 1 base, and 8 bases had no gene match. Germline CDR1 SGHTA, CDR2 FQGNSA. The CDR3 protein is CASSLDGTSGFREQYF. CDR3 DNA: TGTGCCAGCAGCTTAGACGGGACTAGCGGGTTTCGGGAGCAGTACTTC.

The rearrangement links TRBV11-2 to TRBJ1-2, with D unresolved. Germline CDR1 SGHAT, CDR2 FQNNGV. Trimming left V 5 bases short and J 5 bases short, with 12 bases between. The CDR3 extends over 13 amino acids. CDR3: CASSDPALYGYTF. For the CDR3, the DNA is TGTGCCAGCAGCGACCCAGCGCTTTATGGCTACACCTTC.

The gene calls are TRBV5-1 and TRBJ1-2, with TRBD1 identical over 9 bases. Germline values: CDR1 SGHRS, CDR2 YFSETQ. The J segment lost 6 bases and the V segment lost 4 bases, leaving 10 bases of the junction unmatched. There are 15 residues in the CDR3. DNA for the CDR3: TGCGCCAGCAGCCTCACCCCGGACAGGGGAAATGGCTACACCTTC. Translating it yields CASSLTPDRGNGYTF.

This clone was seen just once. V is TRBV2 and J is TRBJ2-7; TRBD2 is a possible D gene (6 bases). Germline V gene sequence: CDR1 SNHLY, CDR2 FYNNEI. V was pared by 6 bases and J by 6 bases, with 15 bases between. There are 13 residues in the CDR3. The DNA for the CDR3 is TGTGCCAGCAGCGGGCAGGACGGGGGCGAGCAGTACTTC. Translation gives CASSGQDGGEQYF.

This rearrangement joins TRBV6-1 to TRBJ2-7, with unresolved D. The CDR3 totals 14 residues. V was trimmed by 1 base and J by 6 bases, leaving 13 bases between them. Germline CDR1 is MNHNS and CDR2 is SASEGT. The CDR3 loop is CASSEEGSFSEQYF. In nucleotides, the CDR3 is TGTGCCAGCAGTGAAGAGGGCAGCTTCAGCGAGCAGTACTTC.

This clone appeared a single time. The CDR3: CASSFGQNTEAFF. CDR3 sequence (DNA): TGTGCCAGCAGTTTTGGGCAGAACACTGAAGCTTTCTTT. V and J are TRBV28 and TRBJ1-1; unclear D gene. The CDR3 has 13 amino acids. Germline-derived CDR1 and CDR2 are MDHEN and SYDVKM. V lost 3 bases, J lost 1 base, and 6 bases lay in between. The variable domain in full, with the rest retrieved from reference TRBV28 and TRBJ1-1, is DVKVTQSSRYLVKRTGEKVFLECVQDMDHENMFWYRQDPGLGLRLIYFSYDVKMKEKGDIPEGYSVSREKKERFSLILESASTNQTSMYLCASSFGQNTEAFFGQGTRLTVV.

Here the CDR3 DNA reads TGTGCCAGCAGCTCCCAACCCGACTTATACGAGCAGTACTTC. The encoded protein is CASSSQPDLYEQYF. The chain employs TRBV5-4 and TRBJ2-7, with D hard to call. The CDR3 spans 14 residues. V shed 3 bases and J shed 4 bases, with 14 bases lying between them. CDR1 is SGHNT, CDR2 YYREEE, per germline (reference sequence).

This chain uses TRBV5-1 with TRBJ2-3; D possibly corresponds to TRBD1 (6 bases). The CDR3 loop spans 13 amino acids. In germline, CDR1 is SGHRS, CDR2 YFSETQ. Deletions cut 3 bases from V and 5 bases from J, with 10 bases between. The CDR3 sequence: CASSSQGIDTQYF. CDR3 bases: TGCGCCAGCAGCTCACAGGGTATAGATACGCAGTATTTT. Full variable domain (rest looked up from reference TRBV5-1 and TRBJ2-3): KAGVTQTPRYLIKTRGQQVTLSCSPISGHRSVSWYQQTPGQGLQFLFEYFSETQRNKGNFPGRFSGRQFSNSRSEMNVSTLELGDSALYLCASSSQGIDTQYFGPGTRLTVL.

This clone was counted between two and nine times. The V call is TRBV28, the J call TRBJ2-7; 8 nucleotides match TRBD2. Trimming cost V 2 bases and J 3 bases; bases outside gene matches: 0. The CDR3 runs to 13 residues. Germline CDR1 reads MDHEN; CDR2 reads SYDVKM. The CDR3: CASSLGTSYEQYF. CDR3 sequence (DNA): TGTGCCAGCAGTTTAGGGACTAGCTACGAGCAGTACTTC.

The chain has TRBV4-1 and TRBJ1-6, with TRBD1 matching 7 bases. J gave up 4 bases and V 4 bases, and 16 bases lay outside the gene matches. CDR1 and CDR2 (germline): MGHRA, YSYEKL. The CDR3 has 19 amino acids. CDR3 coding DNA: TGCGCCAGCAGCCCTTCCCTTACCGGGACAGAGGGTTATAATTCACCCCTCCACTTT. As protein: CASSPSLTGTEGYNSPLHF.

This chain uses TRBV28 with TRBJ1-2; 7 bases line up with TRBD1. The germline gives CDR1 MDHEN, CDR2 SYDVKM. This CDR3 region has 14 residues. Germline trimming cut 8 bases from V and 4 bases from J; bases unmatched to any gene: 10. This CDR3 is CASRQGSQRYGYTF. The CDR3 DNA is TGTGCCAGCCGACAGGGATCCCAGCGCTATGGCTACACCTTC.

This clone was found a few times. This sequence joins TRBV6-5 and TRBJ2-3; no clear D gene. Trimming left V 6 bases short and J 3 bases short, with 13 bases between. Germline-derived CDR1 and CDR2 are MNHEY and SVGAGI. This CDR3 comprises 14 residues. CDR3 loop: CASRRRPTTDTQYF. The CDR3 DNA follows: TGTGCCAGCAGGCGGAGACCTACAACAGATACGCAGTATTTT.

The genes are TRBV9 and TRBJ2-7; D might be TRBD1 (6 bases). Germline V gene sequence: CDR1 SGDLS, CDR2 YYNGEE. V was clipped by 0 bases and J by 6 bases, with 19 bases between them. The CDR3 length is 16 residues. CDR3 amino acids: CASSVGAMAGVAEQYF. CDR3 DNA sequence: TGTGCCAGCAGCGTAGGGGCGATGGCAGGGGTGGCCGAGCAGTACTTC. The whole variable domain, remainder taken from reference TRBV9 and TRBJ2-7, is DSGVTQTPKHLITATGQRVTLRCSPRSGDLSVYWYQQSLDQGLQFLIQYYNGEERAKGNILERFSAQQFPDLHSELNLSSLELGDSALYFCASSVGAMAGVAEQYFGPGTRLTVT.

This sequence joins TRBV30 and TRBJ1-6; 8 bases fit TRBD1. The trim removed 2 bases at V and 7 bases at J, leaving 4 bases unmatched. Germline V CDR1 and CDR2: GTSNPN, SVGIG (reference sequence). The CDR3 totals 14 residues. The CDR3 loop reads CAWSIQGGNSPLHF. CDR3 bases: TGTGCCTGGAGTATACAGGGGGGGAATTCACCCCTCCACTTT.

The chain carries TRBV15 and TRBJ1-5; TRBD1 matches 8 bases. This CDR3 contains 15 residues. From germline, CDR1 is LNHNV and CDR2 YYDKDF (reference sequence). After removal of 6 bases from V and 7 bases from J, the junction contained 11 bases not matched to a gene. Here the CDR3 DNA reads TGTGCCACCAGAAGCTCAGGGGGCGGAAACCAGCCCCAGCATTTT. Its translation: CATRSSGGGNQPQHF.

The chain carries TRBV10-3 and TRBJ2-2; 7 bases match TRBD1. Germline CDR1 ENHRY, CDR2 SYGVKD. Unmatched junction bases numbered 7, after V lost 4 bases and J lost 8 bases. The CDR3 length is 14 residues. The CDR3 DNA follows: TGTGCCATCAGTGGGACGACAGGGCGAGGGGAGCTGTTTTTT. Amino acids: CAISGTTGRGELFF.

As concerns this clone: The sample carries other DNA sequences with the same CDR3. The rearrangement joins TRBV5-1 to TRBJ1-4; 7 positions match TRBD1. The V gene end was trimmed by 4 bases and the J gene end by 5 bases; junction bases not matched to a gene: 8. The germline V gene has CDR1 SGHRS and CDR2 YFSETQ. The length of the CDR3 is 15 residues. The CDR3 here is CASSLLQGRNEKLFF. In DNA, the CDR3 is TGCGCCAGCAGCCTCCTACAGGGGAGGAATGAAAAACTGTTTTTT.

V is TRBV6-5 and J is TRBJ2-1, with D possibly matching TRBD1 (5 bases). Germline-derived CDR1 and CDR2 are MNHEY and SVGAGI. This CDR3 contains 14 residues. The V gene lost 4 bases and the J gene lost 8 bases, with 15 bases spanning the gap. In DNA form, the CDR3 reads TGTGCCAGCAGTTCCCCCGGCAGGGTGGATGAGCAGTTCTTC. Its translation is CASSSPGRVDEQFF.

This rearrangement joins TRBV4-2 to TRBJ2-5, with 9 bases lining up with TRBD2. The CDR3 is 15 residues long. Germline loops: CDR1 LGHNA, CDR2 YNFKEQ. With V trimmed by 1 base and J by 5 bases, 5 bases remained unmatched. CDR3 bases: TGTGCCAGCAGCCAAGCTGCGGGGGGGCCTGAGACCCAGTACTTC. Amino acids: CASSQAAGGPETQYF.

This chain links TRBV14 with TRBJ2-7; TRBD1 might be the D (6 bases). Trimming stripped 5 bases from V and 5 bases from J, with 16 bases between. The CDR3 length is 14 residues. Per the germline V gene, CDR1 is SGHDN and CDR2 is FVKESK. CDR3: CASSEVFKGDEQYF. CDR3 in DNA: TGTGCCAGCAGCGAAGTTTTCAAGGGGGACGAGCAGTACTTC.